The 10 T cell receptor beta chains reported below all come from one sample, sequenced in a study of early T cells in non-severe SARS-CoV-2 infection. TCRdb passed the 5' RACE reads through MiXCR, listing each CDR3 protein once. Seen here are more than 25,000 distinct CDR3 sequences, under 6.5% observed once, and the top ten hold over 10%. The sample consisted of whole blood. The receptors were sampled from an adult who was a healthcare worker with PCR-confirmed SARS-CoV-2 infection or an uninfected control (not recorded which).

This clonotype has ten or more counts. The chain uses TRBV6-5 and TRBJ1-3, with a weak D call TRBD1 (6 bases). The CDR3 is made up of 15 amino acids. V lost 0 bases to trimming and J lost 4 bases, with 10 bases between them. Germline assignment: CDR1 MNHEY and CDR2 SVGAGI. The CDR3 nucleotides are TGTGCCAGCAGTTACTCGTCAGGGGCGGGAAACACCATATATTTT. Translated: CASSYSSGAGNTIYF.

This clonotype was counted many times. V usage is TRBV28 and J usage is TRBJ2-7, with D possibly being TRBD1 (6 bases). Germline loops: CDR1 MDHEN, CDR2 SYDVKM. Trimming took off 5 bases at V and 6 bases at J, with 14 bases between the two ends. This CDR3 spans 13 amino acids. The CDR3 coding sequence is TGTGCCAGCAGTCTCTACAGGGCTAGCGAGCAGTACTTC. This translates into CASSLYRASEQYF.

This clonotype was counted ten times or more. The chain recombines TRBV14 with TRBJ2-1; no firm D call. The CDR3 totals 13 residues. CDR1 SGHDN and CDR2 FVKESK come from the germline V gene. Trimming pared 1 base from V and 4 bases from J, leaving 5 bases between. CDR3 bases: TGTGCCAGCAGCCAAGGGCTTTACAATGAGCAGTTCTTC. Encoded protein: CASSQGLYNEQFF.

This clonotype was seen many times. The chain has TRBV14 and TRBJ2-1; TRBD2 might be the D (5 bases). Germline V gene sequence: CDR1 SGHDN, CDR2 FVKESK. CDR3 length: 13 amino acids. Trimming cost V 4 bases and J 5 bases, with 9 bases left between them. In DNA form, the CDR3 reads TGTGCCAGCAGCCGCCAACTAGACAATGAGCAGTTCTTC. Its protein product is CASSRQLDNEQFF.

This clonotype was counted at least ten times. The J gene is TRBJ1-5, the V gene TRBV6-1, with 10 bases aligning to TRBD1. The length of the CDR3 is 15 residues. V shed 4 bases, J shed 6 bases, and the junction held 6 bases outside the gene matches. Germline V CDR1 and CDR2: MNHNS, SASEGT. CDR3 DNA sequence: TGTGCCAGCAGTGTTGACAGGGGGCGAGGTCAGCCCCAGCATTTT. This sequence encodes CASSVDRGRGQPQHF.

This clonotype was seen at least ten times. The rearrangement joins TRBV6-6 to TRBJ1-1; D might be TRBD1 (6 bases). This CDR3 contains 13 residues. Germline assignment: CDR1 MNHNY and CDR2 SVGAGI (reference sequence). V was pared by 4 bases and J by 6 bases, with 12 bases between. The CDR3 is CASSFGGGAEAFF. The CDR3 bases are TGTGCCAGCAGTTTCGGGGGGGGCGCTGAAGCTTTCTTT.

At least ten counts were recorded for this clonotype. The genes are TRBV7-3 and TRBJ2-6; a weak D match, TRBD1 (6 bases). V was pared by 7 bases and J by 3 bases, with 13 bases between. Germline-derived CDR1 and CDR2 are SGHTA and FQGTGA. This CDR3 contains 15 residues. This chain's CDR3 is CASTRGVGGANVLTF. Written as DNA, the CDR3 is TGTGCCAGCACCAGGGGAGTAGGTGGGGCCAACGTCCTGACTTTC.

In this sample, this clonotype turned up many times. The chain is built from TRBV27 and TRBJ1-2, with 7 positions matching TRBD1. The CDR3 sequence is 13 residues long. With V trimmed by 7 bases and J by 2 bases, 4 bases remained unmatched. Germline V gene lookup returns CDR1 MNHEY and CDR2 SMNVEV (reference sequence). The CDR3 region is CASKRQGNYGYTF. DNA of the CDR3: TGTGCCAGCAAAAGACAGGGCAACTATGGCTACACCTTC.

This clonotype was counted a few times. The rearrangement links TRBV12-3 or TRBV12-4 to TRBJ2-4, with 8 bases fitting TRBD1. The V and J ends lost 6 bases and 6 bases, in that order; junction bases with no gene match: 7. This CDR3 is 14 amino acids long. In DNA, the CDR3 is TGTGCCAGCAGCCTGGGGACAGGACTAAACATTCAGTACTTC. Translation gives CASSLGTGLNIQYF.

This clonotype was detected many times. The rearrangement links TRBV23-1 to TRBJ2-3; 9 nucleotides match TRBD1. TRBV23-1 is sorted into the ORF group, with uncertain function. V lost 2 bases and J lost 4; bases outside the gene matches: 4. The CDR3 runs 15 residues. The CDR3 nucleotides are TGCGCCAGCAGTCAACGGGACAGGGATGCAGATACGCAGTATTTT. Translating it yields CASSQRDRDADTQYF.